This TCR beta chain was found in a study of neurological immune-mediated disorders. Study overall: The approximately 34 multiple sclerosis patients comprised roughly 30 that were relapsing-remitting and 3 that were secondary progressive. Whole-study findings and limits: HTLV-1-associated myelopathy led in TCR clonal expansion, while multiple sclerosis ranked lowest, below healthy controls.

CDR3 length equals 14 residues. V was shortened by 3 bases and J by 0 bases, with 9 bases between the two germline ends. Per the germline V gene, CDR1 is SGDLS and CDR2 is YYNGEE. Synthesis of cDNA was accomplished via 5'RACE employing 10-nucleotide random UMIs. A single record per CDR3 protein comes from TCRdb applying MiXCR to the 5' RACE reads. In the table there are roughly 120,000 distinct CDR3 sequences, more than 2.5% of which are singletons. This clonotype has a count of ten or more. No antigen is known for it. Unsorted libraries were derived from 2 million PBMCs stored at -80 C. Sample: PBMCs. This clonotype originated in a woman younger than 45 with multiple sclerosis. The chain uses TRBV9 and TRBJ1-1; D gene unclear. The chain's CDR3 is CASSEAAMNTEAFF. For the CDR3, the DNA is TGTGCCAGCAGCGAGGCAGCCATGAACACTGAAGCTTTCTTT.